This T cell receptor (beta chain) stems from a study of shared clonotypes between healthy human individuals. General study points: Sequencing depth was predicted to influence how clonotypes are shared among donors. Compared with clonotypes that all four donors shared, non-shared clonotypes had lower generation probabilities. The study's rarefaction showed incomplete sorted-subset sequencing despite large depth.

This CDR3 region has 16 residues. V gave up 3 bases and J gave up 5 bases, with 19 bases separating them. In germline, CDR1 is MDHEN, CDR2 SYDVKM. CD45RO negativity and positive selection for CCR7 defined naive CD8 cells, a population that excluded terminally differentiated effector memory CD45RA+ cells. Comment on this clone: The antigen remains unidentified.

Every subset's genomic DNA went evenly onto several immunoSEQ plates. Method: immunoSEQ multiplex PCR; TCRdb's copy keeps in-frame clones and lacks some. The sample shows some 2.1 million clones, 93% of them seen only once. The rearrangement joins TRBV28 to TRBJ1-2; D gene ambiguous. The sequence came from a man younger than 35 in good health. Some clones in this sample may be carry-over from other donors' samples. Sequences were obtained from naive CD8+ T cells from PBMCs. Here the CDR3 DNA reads TGTGCCAGCAGTTTGACGAGTGCCGCGACATTATATGGCTACACCTTC. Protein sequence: CASSLTSAATLYGYTF.